Sequencing of this T cell receptor beta chain was carried out in a study of T cells in Graves' hyperthyroidism and ophthalmopathy. Study overall: Pretreatment peripheral blood was obtained at initial diagnosis. Study-wide results and limits: Before onset, ophthalmopathy was predicted by the model a median approximately 6.6 months earlier.

This clonotype has a handful of counts. Antigen: not known. Stable disease denoted Graves' hyperthyroidism without ophthalmopathy progression within 18 months. Out of approximately 9.9 ml of fresh peripheral blood came the PBMCs. The CDR3 length is 17 residues. The junction had 9 bases not matched to a gene; V was cut back by 4 bases and J by 3 bases. Germline V gene sequence: CDR1 SGHTA, CDR2 FQGTGA. TCR beta CDR3 region amplification was performed from RNA transcripts. With the HTBI primer set, the TCR CDR3 went through a first round of RT-PCR. TCRdb re-called the multiplex PCR reads through MiXCR, storing one row per CDR3 protein. The repertoire holds roughly 750,000 distinct CDR3 sequences, with approximately 16% as singletons.

V gene TRBV7-3 combines with J gene TRBJ2-2; 9 nucleotides agree with TRBD2. The sequencing input was blood. The sequence was obtained from a man aged 18 to 35 with Graves' hyperthyroidism. The CDR3 coding sequence is TGTGCCAGCAGCTATGGGGCGGGAGGGCCTCACACCGGGGAGCTGTTTTTT. Translated, it gives CASSYGAGGPHTGELFF.